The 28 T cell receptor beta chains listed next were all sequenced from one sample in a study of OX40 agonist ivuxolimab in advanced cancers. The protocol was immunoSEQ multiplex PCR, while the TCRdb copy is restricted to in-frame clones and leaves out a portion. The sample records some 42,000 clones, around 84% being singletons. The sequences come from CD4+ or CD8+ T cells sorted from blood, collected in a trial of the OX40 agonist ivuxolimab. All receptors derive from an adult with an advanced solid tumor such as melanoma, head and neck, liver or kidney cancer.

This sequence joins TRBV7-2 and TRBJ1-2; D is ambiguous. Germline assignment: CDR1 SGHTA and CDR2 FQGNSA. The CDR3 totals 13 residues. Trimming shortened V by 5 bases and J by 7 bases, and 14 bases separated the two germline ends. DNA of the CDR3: TGTGCCAGCAGCCTCCTACAGTGGACTGGCTACACCTTC. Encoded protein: CASSLLQWTGYTF.

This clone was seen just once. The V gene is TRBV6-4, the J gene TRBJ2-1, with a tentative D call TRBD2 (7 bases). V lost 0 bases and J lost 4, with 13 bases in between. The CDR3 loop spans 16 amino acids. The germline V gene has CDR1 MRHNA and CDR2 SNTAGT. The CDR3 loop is CASSDSWGGPYNEQFF. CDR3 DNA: TGTGCCAGCAGTGACTCGTGGGGGGGCCCTTACAATGAGCAGTTCTTC.

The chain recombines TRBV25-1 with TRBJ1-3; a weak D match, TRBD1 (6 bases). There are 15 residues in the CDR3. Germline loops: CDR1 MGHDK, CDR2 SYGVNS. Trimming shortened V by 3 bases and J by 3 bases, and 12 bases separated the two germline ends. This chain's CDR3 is CASSEPGDIGNTIYF. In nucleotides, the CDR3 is TGTGCCAGCAGTGAGCCGGGGGACATTGGAAACACCATATATTTT. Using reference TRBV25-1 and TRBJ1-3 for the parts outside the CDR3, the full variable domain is EADIYQTPRYLVIGTGKKITLECSQTMGHDKMYWYQQDPGMELHLIHYSYGVNSTEKGDLSSESTVSRIRTEHFPLTLESARPSHTSQYLCASSEPGDIGNTIYFGEGSWLTVV.

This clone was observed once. The DNA of the CDR3 is TGTGCCTCAAGTTGGGGCAGCACAGATACGCAGTATTTT. Its protein is CASSWGSTDTQYF. The gene calls are TRBV25-1 and TRBJ2-3; D possibly corresponds to TRBD1 (5 bases). Deletions cut 11 bases from V and 0 bases from J, with 12 bases between. Germline V gene data show CDR1 as MGHDK and CDR2 as SYGVNS. This CDR3 is 13 amino acids long. The full variable domain, in which reference TRBV25-1 and TRBJ2-3 provide the parts outside the CDR3, is EADIYQTPRYLVIGTGKKITLECSQTMGHDKMYWYQQDPGMELHLIHYSYGVNSTEKGDLSSESTVSRIRTEHFPLTLESARPSHTSQYLCASSWGSTDTQYFGPGTRLTVL.

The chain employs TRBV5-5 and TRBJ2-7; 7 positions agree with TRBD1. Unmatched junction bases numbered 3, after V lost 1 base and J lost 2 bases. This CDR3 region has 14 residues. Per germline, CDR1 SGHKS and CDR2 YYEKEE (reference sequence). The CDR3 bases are TGTGCCAGCAGCTTGCGACAGGGACCCTACGAGCAGTACTTC. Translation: CASSLRQGPYEQYF. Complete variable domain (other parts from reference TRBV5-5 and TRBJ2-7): DAGVTQSPTHLIKTRGQQVTLRCSPISGHKSVSWYQQVLGQGPQFIFQYYEKEERGRGNFPDRFSARQFPNYSSELNVNALLLGDSALYLCASSLRQGPYEQYFGPGTRLTVT.

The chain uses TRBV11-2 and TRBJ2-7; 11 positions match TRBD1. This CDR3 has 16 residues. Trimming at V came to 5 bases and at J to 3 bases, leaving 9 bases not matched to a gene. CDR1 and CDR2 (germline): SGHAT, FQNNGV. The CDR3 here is CASSPYRDRGFYEQYV. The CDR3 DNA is TGTGCCAGCAGCCCGTACCGGGACAGGGGGTTCTACGAGCAGTACGTC.

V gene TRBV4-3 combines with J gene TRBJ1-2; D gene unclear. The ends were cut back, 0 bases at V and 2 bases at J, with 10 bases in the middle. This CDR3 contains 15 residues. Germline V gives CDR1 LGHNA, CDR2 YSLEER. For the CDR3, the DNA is TGCGCCAGCAGCCAAGAGGTCCTGGGAAACTATGGCTACACCTTC. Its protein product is CASSQEVLGNYGYTF.

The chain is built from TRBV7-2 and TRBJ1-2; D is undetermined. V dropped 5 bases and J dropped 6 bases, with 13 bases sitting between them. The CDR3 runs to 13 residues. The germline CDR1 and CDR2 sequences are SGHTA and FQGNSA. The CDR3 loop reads CASSPYGPNGYTF. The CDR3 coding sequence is TGTGCCAGCAGCCCATATGGGCCCAATGGCTACACCTTC.

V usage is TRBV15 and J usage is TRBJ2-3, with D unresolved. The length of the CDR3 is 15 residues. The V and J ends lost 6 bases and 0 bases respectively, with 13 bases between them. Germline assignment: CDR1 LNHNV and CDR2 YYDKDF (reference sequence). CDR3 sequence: CATSRQSASTDTQYF. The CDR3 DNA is TGTGCCACCAGTAGACAATCAGCTAGCACAGATACGCAGTATTTT.

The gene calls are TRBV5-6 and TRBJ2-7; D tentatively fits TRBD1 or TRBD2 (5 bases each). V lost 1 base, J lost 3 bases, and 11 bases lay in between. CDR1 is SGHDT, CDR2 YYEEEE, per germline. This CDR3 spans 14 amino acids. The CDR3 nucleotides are TGTGCCAGCAGCTTGCTGGGACGGATCTACGAGCAGTACGTC. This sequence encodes CASSLLGRIYEQYV.

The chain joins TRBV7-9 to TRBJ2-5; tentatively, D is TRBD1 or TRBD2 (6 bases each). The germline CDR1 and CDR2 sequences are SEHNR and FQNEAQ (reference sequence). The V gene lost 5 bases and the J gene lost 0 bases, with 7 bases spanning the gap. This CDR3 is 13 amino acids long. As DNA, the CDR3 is TGTGCCAGCAGCAGGGGGGACCAAGAGACCCAGTACTTC. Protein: CASSRGDQETQYF.

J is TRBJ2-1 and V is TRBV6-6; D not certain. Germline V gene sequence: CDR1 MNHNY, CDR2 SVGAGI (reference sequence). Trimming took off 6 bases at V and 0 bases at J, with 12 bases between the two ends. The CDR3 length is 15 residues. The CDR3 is CASSPLVVSYNEQFF. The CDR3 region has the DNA TGTGCCAGCAGCCCCTTGGTCGTCTCCTACAATGAGCAGTTCTTC.

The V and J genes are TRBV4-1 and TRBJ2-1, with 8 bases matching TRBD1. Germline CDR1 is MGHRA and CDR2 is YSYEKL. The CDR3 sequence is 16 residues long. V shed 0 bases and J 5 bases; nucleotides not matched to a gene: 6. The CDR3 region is CASSQEQGDLDNEQFF. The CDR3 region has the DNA TGCGCCAGCAGCCAAGAACAGGGGGATTTGGACAATGAGCAGTTCTTC.

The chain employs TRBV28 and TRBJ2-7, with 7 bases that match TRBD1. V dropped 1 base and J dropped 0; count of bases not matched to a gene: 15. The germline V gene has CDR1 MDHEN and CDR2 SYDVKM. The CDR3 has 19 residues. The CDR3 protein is CASSLYHTGDGASSYEQYF. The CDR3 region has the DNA TGTGCCAGCAGTTTATACCACACAGGGGATGGAGCCAGCTCCTACGAGCAGTACTTC.

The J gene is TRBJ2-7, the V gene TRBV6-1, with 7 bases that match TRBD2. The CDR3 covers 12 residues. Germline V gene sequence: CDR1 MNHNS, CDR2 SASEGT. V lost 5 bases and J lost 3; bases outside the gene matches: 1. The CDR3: CASSSSGYEQYV. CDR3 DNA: TGTGCCAGCAGTTCTAGCGGCTACGAGCAGTACGTC.

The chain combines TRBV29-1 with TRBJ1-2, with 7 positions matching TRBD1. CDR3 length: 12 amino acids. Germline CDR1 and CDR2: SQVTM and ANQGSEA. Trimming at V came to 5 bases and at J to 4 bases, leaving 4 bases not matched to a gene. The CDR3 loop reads CSVPRGSYGYTF. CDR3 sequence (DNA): TGCAGCGTTCCCAGGGGGTCCTATGGCTACACCTTC.

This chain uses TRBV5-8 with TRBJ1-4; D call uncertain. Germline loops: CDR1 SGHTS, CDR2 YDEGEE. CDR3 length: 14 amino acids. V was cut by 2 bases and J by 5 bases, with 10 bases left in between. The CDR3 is CASSFRVENEKLFF. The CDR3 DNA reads TGTGCCAGCAGCTTCCGGGTCGAGAATGAAAAACTGTTTTTT.

In DNA, the CDR3 is TGCGCCAGCAGCCTGGGACAGGGCAATTCCTACGAGCAGTACTTC. It is translated as CASSLGQGNSYEQYF. The chain employs TRBV4-3 and TRBJ2-7, with TRBD1 matching over 9 bases. This CDR3 is 15 amino acids long. CDR1 and CDR2 from the germline V gene are LGHNA and YSLEER. After removal of 4 bases from V and 1 base from J, the junction contained 5 bases not matched to a gene.

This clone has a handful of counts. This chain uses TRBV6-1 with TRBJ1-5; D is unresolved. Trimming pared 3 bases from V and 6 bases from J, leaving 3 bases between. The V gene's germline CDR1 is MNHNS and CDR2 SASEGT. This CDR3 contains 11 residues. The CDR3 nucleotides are TGTGCCAGCAGTGATTTTCAGCCCCAGCATTTT. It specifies CASSDFQPQHF.

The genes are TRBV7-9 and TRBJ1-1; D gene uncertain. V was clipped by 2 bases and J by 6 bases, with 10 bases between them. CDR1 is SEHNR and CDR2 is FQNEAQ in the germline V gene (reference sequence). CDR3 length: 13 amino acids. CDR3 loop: CASSLSPSPEAFF. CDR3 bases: TGTGCCAGCAGCTTATCACCGTCCCCTGAAGCTTTCTTT.

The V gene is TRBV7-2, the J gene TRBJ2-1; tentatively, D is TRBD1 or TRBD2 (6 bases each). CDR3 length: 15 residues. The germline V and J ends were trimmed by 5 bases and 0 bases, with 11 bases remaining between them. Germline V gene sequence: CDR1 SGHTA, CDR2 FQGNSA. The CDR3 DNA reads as TGTGCCAGCAGCGCCGGGGGCAGCTCCTACAATGAGCAGTTCTTC. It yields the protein CASSAGGSSYNEQFF.

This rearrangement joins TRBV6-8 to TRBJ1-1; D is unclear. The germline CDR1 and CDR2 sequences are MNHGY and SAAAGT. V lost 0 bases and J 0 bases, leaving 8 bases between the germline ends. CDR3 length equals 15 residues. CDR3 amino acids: CASSYSRVMNTEAFF. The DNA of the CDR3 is TGTGCCAGCAGTTACTCAAGGGTCATGAACACTGAAGCTTTCTTT.

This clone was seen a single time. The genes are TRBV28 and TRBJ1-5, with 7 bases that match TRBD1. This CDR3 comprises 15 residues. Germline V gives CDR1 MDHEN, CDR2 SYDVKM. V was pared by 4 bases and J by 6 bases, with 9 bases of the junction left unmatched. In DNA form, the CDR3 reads TGTGCCAGCAGTTCCTACGAGGGGGCAAGTCAGCCCCAGCATTTT. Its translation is CASSSYEGASQPQHF. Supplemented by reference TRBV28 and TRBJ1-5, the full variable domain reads DVKVTQSSRYLVKRTGEKVFLECVQDMDHENMFWYRQDPGLGLRLIYFSYDVKMKEKGDIPEGYSVSREKKERFSLILESASTNQTSMYLCASSSYEGASQPQHFGDGTRLSIL.

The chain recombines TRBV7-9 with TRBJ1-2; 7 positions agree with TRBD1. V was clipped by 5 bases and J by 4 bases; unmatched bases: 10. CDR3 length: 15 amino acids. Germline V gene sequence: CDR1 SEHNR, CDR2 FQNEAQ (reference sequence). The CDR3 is CASSARPQGSYGYTF. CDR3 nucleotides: TGTGCCAGCAGCGCAAGACCACAGGGGAGCTATGGCTACACCTTC.

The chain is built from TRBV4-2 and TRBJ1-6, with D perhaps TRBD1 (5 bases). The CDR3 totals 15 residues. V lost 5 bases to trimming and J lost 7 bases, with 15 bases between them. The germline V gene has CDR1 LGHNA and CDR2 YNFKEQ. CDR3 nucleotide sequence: TGTGCCAGCAGCTTAGATACAGGAGGGAATTCACCCCTCCACTTT. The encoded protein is CASSLDTGGNSPLHF.

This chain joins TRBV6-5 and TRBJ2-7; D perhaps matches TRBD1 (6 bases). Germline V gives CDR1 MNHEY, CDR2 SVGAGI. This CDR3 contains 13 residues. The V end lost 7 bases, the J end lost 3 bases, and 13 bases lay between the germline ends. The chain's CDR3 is CASTYRVGYEQYF. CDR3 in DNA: TGTGCCAGCACCTACAGGGTGGGCTACGAGCAGTACTTC.

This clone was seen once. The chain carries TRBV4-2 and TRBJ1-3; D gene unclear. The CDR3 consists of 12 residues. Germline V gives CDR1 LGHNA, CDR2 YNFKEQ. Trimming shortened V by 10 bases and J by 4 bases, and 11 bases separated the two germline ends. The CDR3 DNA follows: TGTGCCACCTCTCCATCCGGAAACACCATATATTTT. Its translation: CATSPSGNTIYF.

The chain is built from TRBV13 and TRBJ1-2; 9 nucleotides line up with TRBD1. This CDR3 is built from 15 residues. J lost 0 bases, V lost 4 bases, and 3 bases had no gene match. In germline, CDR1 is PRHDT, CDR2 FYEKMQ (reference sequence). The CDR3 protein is CASSSRTGANYGYTF. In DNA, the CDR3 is TGTGCCAGCAGCTCGAGGACAGGGGCTAACTATGGCTACACCTTC.